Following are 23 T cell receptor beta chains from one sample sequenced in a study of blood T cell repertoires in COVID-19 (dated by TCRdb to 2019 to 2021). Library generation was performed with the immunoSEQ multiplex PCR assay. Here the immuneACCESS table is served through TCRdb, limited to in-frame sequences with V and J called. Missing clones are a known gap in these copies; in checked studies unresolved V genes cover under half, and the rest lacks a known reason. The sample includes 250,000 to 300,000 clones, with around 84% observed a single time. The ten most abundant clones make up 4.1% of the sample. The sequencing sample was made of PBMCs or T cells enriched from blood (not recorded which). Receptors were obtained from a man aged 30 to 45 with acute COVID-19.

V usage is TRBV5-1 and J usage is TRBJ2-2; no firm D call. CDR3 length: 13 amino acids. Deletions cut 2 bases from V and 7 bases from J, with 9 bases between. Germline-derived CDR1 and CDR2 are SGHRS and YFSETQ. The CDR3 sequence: CASSFQYGGELFF. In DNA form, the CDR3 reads TGCGCCAGCAGCTTCCAGTATGGCGGGGAGCTGTTTTTT.

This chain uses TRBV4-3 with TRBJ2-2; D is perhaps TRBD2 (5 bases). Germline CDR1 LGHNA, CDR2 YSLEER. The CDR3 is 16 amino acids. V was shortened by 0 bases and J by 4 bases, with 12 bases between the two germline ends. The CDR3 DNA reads TGCGCCAGCAGCCAAGATCGGGGATTGGGCACCGGGGAGCTGTTTTTT. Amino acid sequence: CASSQDRGLGTGELFF.

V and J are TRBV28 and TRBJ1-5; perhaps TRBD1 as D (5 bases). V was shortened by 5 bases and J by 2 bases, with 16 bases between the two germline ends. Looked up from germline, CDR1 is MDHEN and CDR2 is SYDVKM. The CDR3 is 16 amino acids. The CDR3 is CASSITVGLGNQPQHF. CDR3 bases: TGTGCCAGCAGTATTACAGTGGGGCTCGGCAATCAGCCCCAGCATTTT.

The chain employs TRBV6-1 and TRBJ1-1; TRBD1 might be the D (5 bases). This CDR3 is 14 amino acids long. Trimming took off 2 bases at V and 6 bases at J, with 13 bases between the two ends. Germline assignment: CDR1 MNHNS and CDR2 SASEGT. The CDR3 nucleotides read TGTGCCAGCAGTGAATGGGGCCTTGGGGCTGAAGCTTTCTTT. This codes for CASSEWGLGAEAFF.

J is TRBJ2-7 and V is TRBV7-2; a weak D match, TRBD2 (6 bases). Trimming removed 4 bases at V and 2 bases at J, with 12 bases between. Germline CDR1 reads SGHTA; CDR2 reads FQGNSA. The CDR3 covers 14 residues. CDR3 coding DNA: TGTGCCAGCAGCTGGGGGACTGGTCCCTACGAGCAGTACGTC. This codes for CASSWGTGPYEQYV.

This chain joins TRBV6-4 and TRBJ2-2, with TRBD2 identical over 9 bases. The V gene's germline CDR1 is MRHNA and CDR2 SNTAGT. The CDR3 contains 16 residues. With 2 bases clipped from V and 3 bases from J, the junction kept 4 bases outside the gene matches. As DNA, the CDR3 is TGTGCCAGCAGTGACGATCAGCGGGGGGACACCGGGGAGCTGTTTTTT. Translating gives CASSDDQRGDTGELFF.

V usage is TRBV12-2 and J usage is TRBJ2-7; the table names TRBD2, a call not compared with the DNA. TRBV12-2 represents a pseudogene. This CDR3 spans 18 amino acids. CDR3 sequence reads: CASRLGTSGSKCSYEQYV. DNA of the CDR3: TGTGCAAGTCGCCTCGGGACTAGCGGGAGTAAGTGTTCCTACGAGCAGTACGTC.

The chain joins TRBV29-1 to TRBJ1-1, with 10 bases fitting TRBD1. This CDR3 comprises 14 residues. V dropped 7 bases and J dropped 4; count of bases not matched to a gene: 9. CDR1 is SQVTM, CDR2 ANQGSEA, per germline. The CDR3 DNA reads TGCAGCGGTACCAGGACAGGGGGTAGCACTGAAGCTTTCTTT. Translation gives CSGTRTGGSTEAFF.

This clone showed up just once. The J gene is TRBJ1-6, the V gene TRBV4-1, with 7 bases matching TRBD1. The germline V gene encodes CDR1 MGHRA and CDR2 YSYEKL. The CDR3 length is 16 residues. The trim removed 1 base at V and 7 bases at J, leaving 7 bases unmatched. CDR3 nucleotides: TGCGCCAGCAGCCAAGTCGGGGACAGCCTCAATTCACCCCTCCACTTT. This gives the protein CASSQVGDSLNSPLHF.

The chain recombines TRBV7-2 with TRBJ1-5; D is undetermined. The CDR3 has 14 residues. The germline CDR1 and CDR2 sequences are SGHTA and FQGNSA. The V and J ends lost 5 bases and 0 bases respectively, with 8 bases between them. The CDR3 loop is CASSEYFSNQPQHF. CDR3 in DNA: TGTGCCAGCAGCGAGTATTTTAGCAATCAGCCCCAGCATTTT.

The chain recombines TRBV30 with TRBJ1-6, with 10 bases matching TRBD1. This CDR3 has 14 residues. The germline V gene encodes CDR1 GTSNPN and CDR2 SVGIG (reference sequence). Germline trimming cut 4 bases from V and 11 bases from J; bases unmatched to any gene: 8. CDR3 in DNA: TGTGCCTGGAATCTCGGACAGGGGGTAGCACCCCTCCACTTT. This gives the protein CAWNLGQGVAPLHF.

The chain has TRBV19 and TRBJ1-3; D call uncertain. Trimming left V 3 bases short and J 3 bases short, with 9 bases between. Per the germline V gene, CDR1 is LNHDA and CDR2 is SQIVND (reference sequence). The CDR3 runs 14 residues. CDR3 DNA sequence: TGTGCCAGTAGTATCCTAGGCGGTGGAAACACCATATATTTT. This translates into CASSILGGGNTIYF.

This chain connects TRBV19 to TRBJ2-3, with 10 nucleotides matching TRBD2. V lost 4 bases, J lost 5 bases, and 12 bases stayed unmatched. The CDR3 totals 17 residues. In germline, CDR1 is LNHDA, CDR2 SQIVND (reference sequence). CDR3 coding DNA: TGTGCCAGTAGTAACCATTTTTTCGAGCGGGGGGGAGATACGCAGTATTTT. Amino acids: CASSNHFFERGGDTQYF.

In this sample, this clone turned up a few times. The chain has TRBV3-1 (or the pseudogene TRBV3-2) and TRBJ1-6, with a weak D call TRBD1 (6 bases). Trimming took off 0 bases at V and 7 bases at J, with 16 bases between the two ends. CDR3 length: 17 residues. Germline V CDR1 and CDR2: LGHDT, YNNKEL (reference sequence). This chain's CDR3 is CASSQEIRMQGNSPLHF. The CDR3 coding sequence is TGTGCCAGCAGCCAAGAGATAAGAATGCAGGGGAATTCACCCCTCCACTTT.

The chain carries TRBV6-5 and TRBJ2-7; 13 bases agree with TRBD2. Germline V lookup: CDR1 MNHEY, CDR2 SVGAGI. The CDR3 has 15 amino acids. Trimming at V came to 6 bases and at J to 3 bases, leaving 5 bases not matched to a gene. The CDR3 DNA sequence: TGTGCCAGCAGGAGAGGGACTAGCGGGATCTACGAGCAGTACGTC. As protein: CASRRGTSGIYEQYV.

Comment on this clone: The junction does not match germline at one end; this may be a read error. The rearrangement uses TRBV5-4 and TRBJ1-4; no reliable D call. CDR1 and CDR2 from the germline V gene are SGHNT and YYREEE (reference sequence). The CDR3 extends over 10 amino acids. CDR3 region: CASSMTSLMF. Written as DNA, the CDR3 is TGTGCCAGCAGCATGACTTCTCTGATGTTT.

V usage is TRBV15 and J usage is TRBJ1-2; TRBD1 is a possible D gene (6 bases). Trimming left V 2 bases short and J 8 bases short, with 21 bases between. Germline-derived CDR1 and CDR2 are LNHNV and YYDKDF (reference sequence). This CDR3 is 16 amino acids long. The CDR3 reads CATSRWAVIQGGGYTF. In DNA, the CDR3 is TGTGCCACCAGCAGATGGGCTGTTATACAGGGCGGCGGCTACACCTTC.

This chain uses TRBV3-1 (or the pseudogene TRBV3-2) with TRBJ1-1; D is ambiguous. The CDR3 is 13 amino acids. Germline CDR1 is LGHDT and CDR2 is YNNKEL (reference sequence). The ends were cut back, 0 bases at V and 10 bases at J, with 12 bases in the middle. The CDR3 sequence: CASSQDRRLRAFF. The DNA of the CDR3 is TGTGCCAGCAGCCAAGATAGGAGGTTGAGAGCTTTCTTT.

CDR3 loop: CASSPRGTGELFF. Here the CDR3 DNA reads TGTGCCAGCAGCCCAAGGGGCACCGGGGAGCTGTTTTTT. The V and J genes are TRBV14 and TRBJ2-2; tentatively, D is TRBD1 (5 bases). Trimming took off 4 bases at V and 4 bases at J, with 7 bases between the two ends. The CDR3 extends over 13 amino acids. CDR1 is SGHDN, CDR2 FVKESK, per germline.

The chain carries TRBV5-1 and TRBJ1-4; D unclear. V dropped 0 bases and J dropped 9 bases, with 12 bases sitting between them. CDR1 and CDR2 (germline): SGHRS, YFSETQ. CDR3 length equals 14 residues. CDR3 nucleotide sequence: TGCGCCAGCAGCTTGGAAGTTGGGCAGCAAAAACTGTTTTTT. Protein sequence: CASSLEVGQQKLFF.

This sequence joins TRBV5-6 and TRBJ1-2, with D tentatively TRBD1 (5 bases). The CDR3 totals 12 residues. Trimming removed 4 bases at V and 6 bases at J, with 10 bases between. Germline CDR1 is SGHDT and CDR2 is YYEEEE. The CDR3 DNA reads TGTGCCAGCAGCCCGGGACTAAATGGCTACACCTTC. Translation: CASSPGLNGYTF.

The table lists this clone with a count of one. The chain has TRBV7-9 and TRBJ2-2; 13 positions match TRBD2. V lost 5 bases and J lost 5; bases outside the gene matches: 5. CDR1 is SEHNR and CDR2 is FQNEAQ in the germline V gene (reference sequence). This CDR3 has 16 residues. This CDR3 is CASSRGTSGITGELFF. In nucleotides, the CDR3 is TGTGCCAGCAGCCGTGGGACTAGCGGGATTACCGGGGAGCTGTTTTTT.

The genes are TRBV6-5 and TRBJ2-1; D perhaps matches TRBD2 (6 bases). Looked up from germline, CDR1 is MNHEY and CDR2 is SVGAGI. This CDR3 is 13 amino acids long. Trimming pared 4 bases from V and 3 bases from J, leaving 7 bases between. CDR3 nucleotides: TGTGCCAGCAGTTGGGGGGACTACAATGAGCAGTTCTTC. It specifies CASSWGDYNEQFF.